The 8 T cell receptor beta chains below all came from one sample that was sequenced in a study of blood T cell repertoires in COVID-19. Some clones are missing from TCRdb's copy, which holds only in-frame ones; the method was immunoSEQ multiplex PCR. This table has approximately 360,000 clones, roughly 90% appearing once. The sequenced sample consisted of peripheral blood. These receptors all stem from a man between 35 and 55 years old with acute or convalescent COVID-19.

The J gene is TRBJ1-5, the V gene TRBV25-1; D remains ambiguous. In germline, CDR1 is MGHDK, CDR2 SYGVNS. The CDR3 is 10 residues long. The germline V and J ends were trimmed by 7 bases and 5 bases, with 3 bases remaining between them. DNA for the CDR3: TGTGCCAGCATAGATCAGCCCCAGCATTTT. The encoded protein is CASIDQPQHF.

This sequence joins TRBV5-1 and TRBJ2-1; 8 nucleotides align to TRBD1. The CDR3 covers 16 residues. Germline V gives CDR1 SGHRS, CDR2 YFSETQ. J gave up 0 bases and V 3 bases, and 5 bases lay outside the gene matches. The CDR3 region is CASSSRTGSSYNEQFF. Written as DNA, the CDR3 is TGCGCCAGCAGCTCGAGGACAGGGAGCTCCTACAATGAGCAGTTCTTC. Combining the CDR3 with reference TRBV5-1 and TRBJ2-1 gives the whole variable domain KAGVTQTPRYLIKTRGQQVTLSCSPISGHRSVSWYQQTPGQGLQFLFEYFSETQRNKGNFPGRFSGRQFSNSRSEMNVSTLELGDSALYLCASSSRTGSSYNEQFFGPGTRLTVL.

V gene TRBV18 combines with J gene TRBJ1-1; D is uncertain. Germline V gene lookup returns CDR1 KGHSH and CDR2 LQKENI. V lost 6 bases and J 0 bases, leaving 11 bases between the germline ends. The CDR3 is made up of 14 amino acids. The CDR3 DNA sequence: TGTGCCAGCTCTAACAGCTACATGAACACTGAAGCTTTCTTT. Translated, it gives CASSNSYMNTEAFF. The full variable domain, in which reference TRBV18 and TRBJ1-1 provide the parts outside the CDR3, is NAGVMQNPRHLVRRRGQEARLRCSPMKGHSHVYWYRQLPEEGLKFMVYLQKENIIDESGMPKERFSAEFPKEGPSILRIQQVVRGDSAAYFCASSNSYMNTEAFFGQGTRLTVV.

V is TRBV2 and J is TRBJ1-5; 8 bases match TRBD1. J was trimmed by 2 bases and V by 6 bases; bases with no gene match: 12. The germline CDR1 and CDR2 sequences are SNHLY and FYNNEI. The CDR3 sequence is 17 residues long. The CDR3 here is CASSLDREVGGNQPQHF. The DNA of the CDR3 is TGTGCCAGCAGCTTGGACAGGGAGGTTGGGGGCAATCAGCCCCAGCATTTT.

The chain combines TRBV7-9 with TRBJ2-1; 9 bases are shared with TRBD2. Germline V CDR1 and CDR2: SEHNR, FQNEAQ (reference sequence). J was trimmed by 6 bases and V by 4 bases; bases with no gene match: 13. CDR3 length equals 17 residues. CDR3 DNA: TGTGCCAGCAGCTCAAGGCTCCTAGCGGGGTCTCTCAATGAGCAGTTCTTC. This sequence encodes CASSSRLLAGSLNEQFF.

This rearrangement joins TRBV10-1 to TRBJ2-7; tentatively, D is TRBD1 (5 bases). The CDR3 sequence is 15 residues long. V lost 2 bases and J 3 bases, leaving 14 bases between the germline ends. CDR1 is WNHNN and CDR2 is SYGVQD in the germline V gene (reference sequence). CDR3 coding DNA: TGCGCCAGCAGTGAGGGTTTAGACAGCCGCTACGAGCAGTACTTC. Translated, it gives CASSEGLDSRYEQYF.

The rearrangement links TRBV6-5 to TRBJ1-2, with D perhaps TRBD1 (6 bases). CDR3 size: 15 residues. The ends were cut back, 4 bases at V and 4 bases at J, with 16 bases in the middle. Germline V gives CDR1 MNHEY, CDR2 SVGAGI. CDR3 sequence (DNA): TGTGCCAGCAGTTTAACCGGGACATCAGCCTATGGCTACACCTTC. This codes for CASSLTGTSAYGYTF.

To note about this clone: This CDR3 is also generated by other DNA sequences in the sample. The chain joins TRBV14 to TRBJ2-7; possible D gene TRBD1, 5 bases. Germline loops: CDR1 SGHDN, CDR2 FVKESK. CDR3 length: 11 residues. Trimming shortened V by 4 bases and J by 5 bases, and 6 bases separated the two germline ends. This CDR3 is CASSPGNEQYF. The CDR3 DNA follows: TGTGCCAGCAGCCCAGGGAACGAGCAGTACTTC.